What follows are 19 T cell receptor beta chains derived from one specimen sequenced in a study of a mutant IDH1 vaccine in newly diagnosed glioma. The antigens these receptors bind are not known. Time point here: week 5, during vaccination. Mutant IDH1 20-mer peptide, at 300 ug, made up each vaccine dose, with topical imiquimod. Sequenced by immunoSEQ multiplex PCR; TCRdb stores in-frame clones only, minus some. This table has about 83,000 clones, 91% appearing once. Material: PBMCs, obtained from a glioma patient whose treatment included an IDH1 peptide vaccine. These TCRs come from a woman aged 45-65 years with glioma.

The chain uses TRBV5-1 and TRBJ2-1; D perhaps matches TRBD1 (6 bases). The CDR3 sequence is 15 residues long. Looked up from germline, CDR1 is SGHRS and CDR2 is YFSETQ. V was clipped by 5 bases and J by 0 bases, with 12 bases between them. The CDR3 is CASRYTGSSYNEQFF. The CDR3 region has the DNA TGCGCCAGCAGGTATACAGGGAGCTCCTACAATGAGCAGTTCTTC.

The V gene is TRBV2, the J gene TRBJ1-3, with 10 bases matching TRBD1. V shed 5 bases, J shed 4 bases, and the junction held 5 bases outside the gene matches. The length of the CDR3 is 15 residues. Germline V gene data show CDR1 as SNHLY and CDR2 as FYNNEI. The CDR3 loop reads CASSWDRGTGNTIYF. The CDR3 DNA follows: TGTGCCAGCAGTTGGGACAGGGGAACCGGAAACACCATATATTTT. Drawing the rest from reference TRBV2 and TRBJ1-3, the complete variable domain is EPEVTQTPSHQVTQMGQEVILRCVPISNHLYFYWYRQILGQKVEFLVSFYNNEISEKSEIFDDQFSVERPDGSNFTLKIRSTKLEDSAMYFCASSWDRGTGNTIYFGEGSWLTVV.

V gene TRBV19 combines with J gene TRBJ1-1; TRBD1 aligns across 8 bases. This CDR3 has 14 amino acids. J gave up 5 bases and V 5 bases, and 7 bases lay outside the gene matches. CDR1 is LNHDA, CDR2 SQIVND, per germline (reference sequence). The CDR3 nucleotides read TGTGCCAGTAGTCTCGGACAGGGTGGAACTGAAGCTTTCTTT. Its protein product is CASSLGQGGTEAFF.

This chain connects TRBV7-3 to TRBJ1-1; no clear D. V was cut by 2 bases and J by 1 base, with 8 bases left in between. The CDR3 consists of 14 residues. The V gene's germline CDR1 is SGHTA and CDR2 FQGTGA. CDR3 amino acids: CASSLSGENTEAFF. The CDR3 nucleotides are TGTGCCAGCAGCTTATCAGGAGAGAACACTGAAGCTTTCTTT.

The chain employs TRBV11-1 and TRBJ1-5, with 10 bases identical to TRBD1. Trimming cost V 5 bases and J 4 bases; bases outside gene matches: 5. The CDR3 loop spans 15 amino acids. CDR1 and CDR2 from the germline V gene are SGHAT and FQDESV (reference sequence). The CDR3 DNA reads TGTGCCAGCAGCCAGGGGACAGGGGATAATCAGCCCCAGCATTTT. Translation: CASSQGTGDNQPQHF.

This clone was picked up a small number of times. The genes are TRBV30 and TRBJ1-1; D not resolved. CDR3 length: 14 residues. Trimming removed 0 bases from V and 0 bases from J, with 8 bases in between. CDR1 GTSNPN and CDR2 SVGIG come from the germline V gene (reference sequence). Here the CDR3 reads CAWSVRPMNTEAFF. The CDR3 nucleotides read TGTGCCTGGAGTGTAAGGCCGATGAACACTGAAGCTTTCTTT.

This clone was seen more than once but under ten times. The rearrangement uses TRBV7-9 and TRBJ2-5, with TRBD2 as a possible D gene (6 bases). Germline V gene data show CDR1 as SEHNR and CDR2 as FQNEAQ (reference sequence). V shed 9 bases and J shed 3 bases, with 17 bases lying between them. This CDR3 comprises 14 residues. The CDR3 loop is CASPGGAGKETQYF. The CDR3 region has the DNA TGTGCCAGTCCCGGGGGAGCCGGTAAAGAGACCCAGTACTTC.

V and J are TRBV29-1 and TRBJ2-5; 8 bases map to TRBD1. This CDR3 is 12 amino acids long. Per germline, CDR1 SQVTM and CDR2 ANQGSEA. V shed 6 bases and J 2 bases; nucleotides not matched to a gene: 2. Here the CDR3 reads CSVGQAQETQYF. The CDR3 bases are TGCAGCGTGGGACAGGCTCAAGAGACCCAGTACTTC.

The rearrangement joins TRBV9 to TRBJ2-7, with 9 bases matching TRBD1. The CDR3 sequence is 15 residues long. Germline CDR1 SGDLS, CDR2 YYNGEE. J lost 1 base, V lost 3 bases, and 5 bases had no gene match. CDR3 sequence: CASSEGDRDSYEQYF. CDR3 nucleotides: TGTGCCAGCAGCGAGGGGGACAGGGATTCCTACGAGCAGTACTTC.

J is TRBJ2-2 and V is TRBV15; D is undetermined. Looked up from germline, CDR1 is LNHNV and CDR2 is YYDKDF (reference sequence). The CDR3 totals 13 residues. The V gene lost 5 bases and the J gene lost 5 bases, with 9 bases spanning the gap. In nucleotides, the CDR3 is TGTGCCACCAGCTATGGATCGACCGGGGAGCTGTTTTTT. Encoded protein: CATSYGSTGELFF.

In its sample, this clone was seen a few times. The V gene is TRBV5-4, the J gene TRBJ2-4; D not resolved. This CDR3 contains 14 residues. The germline gives CDR1 SGHNT, CDR2 YYREEE (reference sequence). V was cut by 0 bases and J by 6 bases, with 10 bases left in between. Here the CDR3 DNA reads TGTGCCAGCAGCTTGGAGGCACAACTAAACATTCAGTACTTC. Translated: CASSLEAQLNIQYF.

The gene calls are TRBV28 and TRBJ1-2, with 9 bases identical to TRBD1. Trimming at V came to 1 base and at J to 4 bases, leaving 7 bases not matched to a gene. CDR3 length: 16 amino acids. Germline V gives CDR1 MDHEN, CDR2 SYDVKM. The CDR3 sequence: CASSLSPLGQGYGYTF. CDR3 nucleotide sequence: TGTGCCAGCAGTTTATCCCCCCTGGGACAGGGCTATGGCTACACCTTC.

Here the CDR3 reads CASSFPPGRVGRTEAFF. The CDR3, as DNA: TGTGCCAGCAGTTTCCCCCCCGGGCGAGTGGGGAGGACTGAAGCTTTCTTT. This chain uses TRBV28 with TRBJ1-1, with no clear D. Deletions cut 3 bases from V and 5 bases from J, with 22 bases between. The CDR3 consists of 17 residues. Per germline, CDR1 MDHEN and CDR2 SYDVKM. Using reference TRBV28 and TRBJ1-1 for the parts outside the CDR3, the full variable domain is DVKVTQSSRYLVKRTGEKVFLECVQDMDHENMFWYRQDPGLGLRLIYFSYDVKMKEKGDIPEGYSVSREKKERFSLILESASTNQTSMYLCASSFPPGRVGRTEAFFGQGTRLTVV.

CDR3 coding DNA: TGCGCCAGCAGCCAGGGACAGGGGGCGACGAATGAGCAGTTCTTC. As protein: CASSQGQGATNEQFF. This sequence joins TRBV4-1 and TRBJ2-1, with 12 bases aligning to TRBD1. J gave up 7 bases and V 3 bases, and 4 bases lay outside the gene matches. The CDR3 loop spans 15 amino acids. CDR1 MGHRA and CDR2 YSYEKL come from the germline V gene.

V usage is TRBV28 and J usage is TRBJ1-6; TRBD1 might be the D (5 bases). The CDR3 has 13 residues. Germline-derived CDR1 and CDR2 are MDHEN and SYDVKM. V was clipped by 3 bases and J by 10 bases, with 10 bases between them. Here the CDR3 DNA reads TGTGCCAGCAGTTTGTTCAGGGTATCACCCCTCCACTTT. It translates to CASSLFRVSPLHF.

The chain employs TRBV5-3 and TRBJ2-1, with 7 positions matching TRBD2. TRBV5-3 is an ORF; its function is uncertain. The CDR3 is 13 residues long. Losses at the gene ends were 8 bases for V and 7 bases for J; bases not matched to a gene: 9. CDR3 sequence: CASTGGGWNEQFF. The DNA for the CDR3 is TGTGCCAGCACCGGGGGAGGGTGGAATGAGCAGTTCTTC.

The chain recombines TRBV9 with TRBJ1-2, with TRBD1 matching over 8 bases. This CDR3 region has 17 residues. V lost 1 base and J lost 0; bases outside the gene matches: 8. Germline CDR1 is SGDLS and CDR2 is YYNGEE. CDR3 DNA: TGTGCCAGCAGCGTAATGGCACAGGGGGTAACTAACTATGGCTACACCTTC. This encodes CASSVMAQGVTNYGYTF.

This chain connects TRBV5-5 to TRBJ2-5, with D uncertain. The CDR3 is made up of 14 amino acids. V was clipped by 4 bases and J by 3 bases, with 13 bases between them. Looked up from germline, CDR1 is SGHKS and CDR2 is YYEKEE (reference sequence). The chain's CDR3 is CASSHPGREETQYF. The DNA of the CDR3 is TGTGCCAGCAGCCACCCCGGACGGGAAGAGACCCAGTACTTC.

The chain is built from TRBV10-3 and TRBJ1-1, with 7 bases aligning to TRBD1. CDR3 size: 15 residues. V lost 7 bases to trimming and J lost 3 bases; unmatched junction nucleotides: 11. Per germline, CDR1 ENHRY and CDR2 SYGVKD. The CDR3 DNA follows: TGTGCCATCACCCAGGGGGGGCTTCAGGACACTGAAGCTTTCTTT. The encoded protein is CAITQGGLQDTEAFF.